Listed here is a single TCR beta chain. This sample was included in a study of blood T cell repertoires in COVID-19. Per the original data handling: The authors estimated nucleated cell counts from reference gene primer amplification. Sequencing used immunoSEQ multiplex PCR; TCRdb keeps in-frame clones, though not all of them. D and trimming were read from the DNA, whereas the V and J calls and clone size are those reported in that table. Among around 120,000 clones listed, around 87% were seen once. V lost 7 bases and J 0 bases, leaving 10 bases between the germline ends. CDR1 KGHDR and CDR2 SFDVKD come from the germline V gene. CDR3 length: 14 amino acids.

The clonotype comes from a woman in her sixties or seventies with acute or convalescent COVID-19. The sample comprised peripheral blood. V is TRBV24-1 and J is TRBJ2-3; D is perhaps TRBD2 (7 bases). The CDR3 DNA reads TGTGCCACCAGCTCGGGGGGCAGCACAGATACGCAGTATTTT. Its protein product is CATSSGGSTDTQYF.